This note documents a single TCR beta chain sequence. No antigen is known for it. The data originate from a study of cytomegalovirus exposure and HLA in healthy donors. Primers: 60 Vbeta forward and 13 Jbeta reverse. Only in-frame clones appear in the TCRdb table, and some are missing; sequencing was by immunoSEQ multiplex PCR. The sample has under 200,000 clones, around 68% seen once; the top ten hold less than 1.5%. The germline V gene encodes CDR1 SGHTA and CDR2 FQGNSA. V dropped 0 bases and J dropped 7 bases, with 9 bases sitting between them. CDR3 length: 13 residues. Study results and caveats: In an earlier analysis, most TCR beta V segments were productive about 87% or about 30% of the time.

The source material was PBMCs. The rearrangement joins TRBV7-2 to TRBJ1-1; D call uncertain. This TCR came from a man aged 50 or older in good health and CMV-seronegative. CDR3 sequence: CASSLALRVEAFF. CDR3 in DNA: TGTGCCAGCAGCTTAGCCCTGCGAGTTGAAGCTTTCTTT.